The 23 T cell receptor beta chains reported below all come from one sample, sequenced in a study of blood T cells in healthy people across ages. Combining a sample-barcoded 5' primer with a J-beta primer mix, a second PCR ran for roughly 6 to 12 cycles. TCRdb passed the 5' RACE reads through MiXCR, listing each CDR3 protein once. There are hundreds of thousands of distinct CDR3 sequences in the sample; around 21% occur only once, and roughly 3.7% lies in the top ten. Sample: blood. All receptors derive from an older man in good health.

The V gene is TRBV29-1, the J gene TRBJ2-7, with D hard to call. The CDR3 is 12 amino acids. Germline V lookup: CDR1 SQVTM, CDR2 ANQGSEA. Trimming removed 4 bases from V and 2 bases from J, with 9 bases in between. The DNA of the CDR3 is TGCAGCGTTGTTCCTGCGACCTACGAGCAGTACTTC. Its translation: CSVVPATYEQYF.

This rearrangement joins TRBV6-6 to TRBJ1-2, with D hard to call. The V gene lost 9 bases and the J gene lost 6 bases, with 8 bases spanning the gap. The CDR3 has 10 residues. Germline values: CDR1 MNHNY, CDR2 SVGAGI (reference sequence). The CDR3 sequence is CASYGDGYTF. CDR3 bases: TGTGCCAGTTACGGGGATGGCTACACCTTC.

This clonotype occurred a few times. The chain combines TRBV5-1 with TRBJ2-3; the match to TRBD2 covers 10 bases. Looked up from germline, CDR1 is SGHRS and CDR2 is YFSETQ. CDR3 size: 15 residues. With 5 bases clipped from V and 4 bases from J, the junction kept 7 bases outside the gene matches. CDR3 DNA: TGCGCCAGCAGTACAAGCGGGAGGGCCCCAGATACGCAGTATTTT. Amino acid sequence: CASSTSGRAPDTQYF.

The gene calls are TRBV5-1 and TRBJ2-7; D remains ambiguous. In germline, CDR1 is SGHRS, CDR2 YFSETQ. The CDR3 is made up of 13 amino acids. Trimming removed 2 bases from V and 1 base from J, with 7 bases in between. Written as DNA, the CDR3 is TGCGCCAGCAGCTTTGGCGAGTCCTACGAGCAGTACTTC. This gives the protein CASSFGESYEQYF.

This clonotype was observed at least ten times. V gene TRBV12-3 or TRBV12-4 combines with J gene TRBJ2-2; the match to TRBD1 covers 9 bases. The CDR3 is 18 amino acids. The J segment lost 0 bases and the V segment lost 6 bases, leaving 11 bases of the junction unmatched. DNA of the CDR3: TGTGCCAGCAGAAAATTGATCCGGGACAGGGCGAACACCGGGGAGCTGTTTTTT. It encodes CASRKLIRDRANTGELFF.

A few counts support this clonotype. The chain recombines TRBV20-1 with TRBJ2-1, with D maybe TRBD2 (5 bases). The V gene lost 0 bases and the J gene lost 12 bases, with 12 bases spanning the gap. This CDR3 is 12 amino acids long. The V gene's germline CDR1 is DFQATT and CDR2 SNEGSKA (reference sequence). CDR3 DNA: TGCAGTGCTAGAGAAGACTACCCAACGCAGTTCTTC. Translating gives CSAREDYPTQFF.

The sample holds a few counts of this clonotype. V is TRBV3-1 and J is TRBJ1-4; TRBD1 might be the D (6 bases). The germline V gene encodes CDR1 LGHDT and CDR2 YNNKEL (reference sequence). Deletions cut 3 bases from V and 5 bases from J, with 13 bases between. The CDR3 is 15 residues long. In DNA, the CDR3 is TGTGCCAGCAGCCAGCAGACAGGAGCAAATGAAAAACTGTTTTTT. This translates into CASSQQTGANEKLFF.

This clonotype turned up a few times. V is TRBV25-1 and J is TRBJ1-1; D is undetermined. The CDR3 has 15 amino acids. V gave up 3 bases and J gave up 1 base, with 12 bases separating them. Per the germline V gene, CDR1 is MGHDK and CDR2 is SYGVNS. The CDR3 protein is CASSDPIRGNTEAFF. In DNA form, the CDR3 reads TGTGCCAGCAGTGATCCGATTCGGGGGAACACTGAAGCTTTCTTT. The whole variable domain, remainder taken from reference TRBV25-1 and TRBJ1-1, is EADIYQTPRYLVIGTGKKITLECSQTMGHDKMYWYQQDPGMELHLIHYSYGVNSTEKGDLSSESTVSRIRTEHFPLTLESARPSHTSQYLCASSDPIRGNTEAFFGQGTRLTVV.

The chain has TRBV20-1 and TRBJ1-4, with 8 bases matching TRBD1. Germline CDR1 and CDR2: DFQATT and SNEGSKA (reference sequence). The junction had 10 bases not matched to a gene; V was cut back by 5 bases and J by 8 bases. The CDR3 runs to 14 residues. The CDR3 sequence is CSALDTGGQEKLFF. The DNA of the CDR3 is TGCAGTGCTCTGGACACAGGGGGACAGGAAAAACTGTTTTTT.

This clonotype was observed a handful of times. The chain combines TRBV20-1 with TRBJ1-5, with D unclear. The CDR3 extends over 13 amino acids. The germline CDR1 and CDR2 sequences are DFQATT and SNEGSKA (reference sequence). V was clipped by 0 bases and J by 0 bases, with 3 bases between them. The CDR3 DNA follows: TGCAGTGCTAGAGATTATAGCAATCAGCCCCAGCATTTT. As protein: CSARDYSNQPQHF.

This clonotype was detected only a few times. J is TRBJ2-5 and V is TRBV12-3 or TRBV12-4, with TRBD2 matching over 10 bases. The end of the DNA is better explained by TRBJ2-1, so the J call may be wrong. The CDR3 is 14 residues long. The CDR3 DNA reads TGTGCCAGCAGTTTACTAGCGGGAGTGGATGAGCAGTTCTTC. Translated, it gives CASSLLAGVDEQFF.

The V and J genes are TRBV20-1 and TRBJ1-1, with 8 bases lining up with TRBD1. Unmatched junction bases numbered 8, after V lost 2 bases and J lost 6 bases. CDR3 length: 14 residues. The germline CDR1 and CDR2 sequences are DFQATT and SNEGSKA (reference sequence). The chain's CDR3 is CSARRVRGLAEAFF. In DNA form, the CDR3 reads TGCAGTGCTAGAAGGGTCAGGGGGCTCGCTGAAGCTTTCTTT.

The chain couples TRBV29-1 to TRBJ2-1, with 8 bases matching TRBD2. Losses at the gene ends were 5 bases for V and 4 bases for J; bases not matched to a gene: 7. Germline V gene lookup returns CDR1 SQVTM and CDR2 ANQGSEA. This CDR3 region has 14 residues. The CDR3 DNA reads TGCAGCGTTAATAGCGGGACTAATTACAATGAGCAGTTCTTC. As protein: CSVNSGTNYNEQFF.

This clonotype appeared a few times. The chain couples TRBV4-3 to TRBJ1-6; 7 bases agree with TRBD1. The V segment lost 0 bases and the J segment 9 bases; nucleotides outside the gene matches: 5. This CDR3 has 15 amino acids. The germline V gene has CDR1 LGHNA and CDR2 YSLEER. The CDR3 region is CASSQEFRGSSPLHF. The CDR3 DNA follows: TGCGCCAGCAGCCAAGAGTTCAGGGGGAGTTCACCCCTCCACTTT.

This chain connects TRBV5-1 to TRBJ2-7; a weak D match, TRBD1 (7 bases). The germline gives CDR1 SGHRS, CDR2 YFSETQ. CDR3 length: 14 residues. Trimming left V 0 bases short and J 6 bases short, with 13 bases between. The CDR3 DNA follows: TGCGCCAGCAGCTTGGGACAGGGAGGCAGCGAGCAGTACTTC. Protein sequence: CASSLGQGGSEQYF.

As concerns this clonotype: The CDR3 does not close with the conserved phenylalanine or tryptophan, likely indicating a read error. J is TRBJ1-1 and V is TRBV27; D is possibly TRBD1 (6 bases). V lost 7 bases and J 3 bases, leaving 18 bases between the germline ends. This CDR3 comprises 15 residues. Germline CDR1 is MNHEY and CDR2 is SMNVEV (reference sequence). The CDR3 reads CASNTLGGAYTEAFS. The CDR3 DNA follows: TGTGCCAGCAACACCCTCGGGGGCGCGTACACTGAAGCTTTCTCT.

Note on this clonotype: A much larger clone lies one base from this, so it may be a read error. Because it lacks the conserved phenylalanine or tryptophan at the end, this CDR3 is likely a read error. This sequence joins TRBV5-1 and TRBJ2-6; D is unresolved. Trimming pared 6 bases from V and 0 bases from J, leaving 7 bases between. The CDR3 contains 14 residues. Germline V CDR1 and CDR2: SGHRS, YFSETQ. The CDR3 region has the DNA TGCGCCAGCAAGAACGGCTCTGGGGCCAACGTCCTGACTTAC. Amino acid sequence: CASKNGSGANVLTY.

This clonotype has only a few counts. This chain joins TRBV20-1 and TRBJ2-1; the match to TRBD2 covers 7 bases. The closer fit of TRBJ2-7 to the DNA end suggests the J call may be wrong. Germline-derived CDR1 and CDR2 are DFQATT and SNEGSKA (reference sequence). The CDR3 extends over 15 amino acids. For the CDR3, the DNA is TGCAGTGCTAGATCGGACCTGGGGGGGTACTGGGAGCAGTACTTC. It specifies CSARSDLGGYWEQYF.

This chain joins TRBV27 and TRBJ2-5, with 12 bases lining up with TRBD2. The last part of the DNA fits TRBJ2-1 better; the J call may be wrong. Germline CDR1 reads MNHEY; CDR2 reads SMNVEV (reference sequence). This CDR3 is built from 17 residues. CDR3 DNA sequence: TGTGCCAGCAGTCCGGGACTAGCGGGTGTCCGGTACAATGAGCAGTTCTTC. Its translation is CASSPGLAGVRYNEQFF.

In its sample, this clonotype was seen many times. The V call is TRBV5-1, the J call TRBJ2-5; TRBD1 agrees at 10 bases. The V segment lost 0 bases and the J segment 5 bases; nucleotides outside the gene matches: 4. The CDR3 loop spans 15 amino acids. In germline, CDR1 is SGHRS, CDR2 YFSETQ. CDR3 DNA: TGCGCCAGCAGCTTGGGACAGGGGGCGTCGGAGACCCAGTACTTC. Translating gives CASSLGQGASETQYF.

The gene calls are TRBV28 and TRBJ1-2; 7 nucleotides match TRBD1. CDR3 length: 15 residues. V was clipped by 4 bases and J by 6 bases; unmatched bases: 11. The germline V gene has CDR1 MDHEN and CDR2 SYDVKM. The CDR3 DNA is TGTGCCAGCAGTTCCCCGCAAACAGGGGTCGATGGCTACACCTTC. It translates to CASSSPQTGVDGYTF.

The rearrangement links TRBV21-1 to TRBJ2-5; the tabulated D call, TRBD2, remains unverified against the DNA. TRBV21-1 is labeled a pseudogene. The CDR3 has 16 residues. The CDR3 here is CASSKDPSGSGETQYF. DNA for the CDR3: TGTGCCAGCAGCAAAGACCCTAGCGGGAGTGGAGAGACCCAGTACTTC.

This clonotype was detected only a few times. V and J are TRBV24-1 and TRBJ2-1; D is ambiguous. The DNA end is more similar to TRBJ2-7, so the J call may be wrong. Germline V gives CDR1 KGHDR, CDR2 SFDVKD. The CDR3 sequence is 14 residues long. The CDR3 nucleotides read TGTGCCACCAGTGATTTGGGACCCGAGAGCGAGCAGTACTTC. Residues: CATSDLGPESEQYF.